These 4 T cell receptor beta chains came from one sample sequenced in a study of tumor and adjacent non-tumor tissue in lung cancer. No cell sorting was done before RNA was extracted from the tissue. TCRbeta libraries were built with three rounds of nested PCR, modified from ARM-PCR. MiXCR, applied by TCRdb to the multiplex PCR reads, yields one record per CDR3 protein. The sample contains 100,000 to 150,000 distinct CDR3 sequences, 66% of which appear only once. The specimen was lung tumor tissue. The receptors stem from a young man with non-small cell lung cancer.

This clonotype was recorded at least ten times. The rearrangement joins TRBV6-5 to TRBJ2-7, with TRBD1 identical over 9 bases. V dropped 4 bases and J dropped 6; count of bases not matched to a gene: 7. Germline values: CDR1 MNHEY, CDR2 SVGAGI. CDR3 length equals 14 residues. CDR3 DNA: TGTGCCAGCAGTTTACACAGGGGGCCCATCGAGCAGTACTTC. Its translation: CASSLHRGPIEQYF.

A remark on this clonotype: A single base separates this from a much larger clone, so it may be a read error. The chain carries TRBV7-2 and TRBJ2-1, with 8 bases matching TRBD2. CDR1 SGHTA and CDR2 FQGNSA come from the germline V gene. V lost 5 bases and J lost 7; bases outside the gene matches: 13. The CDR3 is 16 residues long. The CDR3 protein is CASSDRTSRVRNEQFF. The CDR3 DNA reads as TGTGCCAGCAGCGATAGGACTAGCAGGGTCAGAAATGAGCAGTTCTTC.

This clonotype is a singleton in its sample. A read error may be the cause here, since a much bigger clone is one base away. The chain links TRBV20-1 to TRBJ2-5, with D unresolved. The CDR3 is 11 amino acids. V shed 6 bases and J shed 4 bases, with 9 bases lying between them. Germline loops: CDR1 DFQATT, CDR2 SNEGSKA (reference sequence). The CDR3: CSASFPETQYF. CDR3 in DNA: TGCAGTGCATCTTTCCCAGAGACCCAGTACTTC.

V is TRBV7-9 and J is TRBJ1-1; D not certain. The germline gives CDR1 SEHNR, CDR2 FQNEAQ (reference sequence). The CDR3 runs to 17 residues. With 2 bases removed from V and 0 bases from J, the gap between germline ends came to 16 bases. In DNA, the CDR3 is TGTGCCAGCAGCTTAATCTCCATAATTACTATGAACACTGAAGCTTTCTTT. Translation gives CASSLISIITMNTEAFF.